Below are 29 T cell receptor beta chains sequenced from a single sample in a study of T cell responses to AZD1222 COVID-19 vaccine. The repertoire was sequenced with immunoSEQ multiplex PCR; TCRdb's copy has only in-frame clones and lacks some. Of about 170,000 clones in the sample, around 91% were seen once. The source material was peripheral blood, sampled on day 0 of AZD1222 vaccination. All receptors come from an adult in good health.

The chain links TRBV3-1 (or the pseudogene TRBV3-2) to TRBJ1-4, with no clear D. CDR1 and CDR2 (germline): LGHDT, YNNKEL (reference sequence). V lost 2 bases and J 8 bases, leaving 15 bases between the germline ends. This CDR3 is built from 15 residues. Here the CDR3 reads CASSQRGMDQEKLFF. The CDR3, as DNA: TGTGCCAGCAGCCAAAGAGGGATGGATCAAGAAAAACTGTTTTTT.

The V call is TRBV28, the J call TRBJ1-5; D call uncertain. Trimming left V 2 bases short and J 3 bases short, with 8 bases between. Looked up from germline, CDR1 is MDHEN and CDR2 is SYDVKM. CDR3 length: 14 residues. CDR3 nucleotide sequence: TGTGCCAGCAGTTTAGGAACAGTCAATCAGCCCCAGCATTTT. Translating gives CASSLGTVNQPQHF.

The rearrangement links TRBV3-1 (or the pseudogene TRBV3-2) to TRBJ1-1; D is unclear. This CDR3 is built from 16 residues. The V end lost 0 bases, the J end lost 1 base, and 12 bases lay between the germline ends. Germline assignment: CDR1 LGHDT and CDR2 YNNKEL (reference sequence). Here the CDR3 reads CASSQDLKGKNTEAFF. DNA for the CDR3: TGTGCCAGCAGCCAAGATTTAAAGGGTAAGAACACTGAAGCTTTCTTT.

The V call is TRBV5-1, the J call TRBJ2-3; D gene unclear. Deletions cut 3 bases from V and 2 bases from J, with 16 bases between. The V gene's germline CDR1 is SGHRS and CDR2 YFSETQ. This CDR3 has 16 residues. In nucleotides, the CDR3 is TGCGCCAGCAGCTCAAAGACTTCCATGAACACAGATACGCAGTATTTT. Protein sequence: CASSSKTSMNTDTQYF.

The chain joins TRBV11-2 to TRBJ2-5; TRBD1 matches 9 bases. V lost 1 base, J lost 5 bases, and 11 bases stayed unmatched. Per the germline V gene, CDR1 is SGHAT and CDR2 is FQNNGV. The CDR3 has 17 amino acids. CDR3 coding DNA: TGTGCCAGCAGCTTAGGTGCCGATACAGGGGGCGGGGAGACCCAGTACTTC. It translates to CASSLGADTGGGETQYF. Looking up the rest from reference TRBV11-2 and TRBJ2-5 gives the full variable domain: EAGVAQSPRYKIIEKRQSVAFWCNPISGHATLYWYQQILGQGPKLLIQFQNNGVVDDSQLPKDRFSAERLKGVDSTLKIQPAKLEDSAVYLCASSLGADTGGGETQYFGPGTRLLVL.

The CDR3 sequence: CASSNRRSEQFF. CDR3 sequence (DNA): TGTGCCAGCAGTAACCGCAGGTCCGAGCAGTTCTTC. The genes are TRBV6-2 or TRBV6-3 and TRBJ2-1, with unresolved D. The length of the CDR3 is 12 residues. Trimming pared 5 bases from V and 10 bases from J, leaving 12 bases between. Germline assignment: CDR1 MNHEY and CDR2 SVGEGT.

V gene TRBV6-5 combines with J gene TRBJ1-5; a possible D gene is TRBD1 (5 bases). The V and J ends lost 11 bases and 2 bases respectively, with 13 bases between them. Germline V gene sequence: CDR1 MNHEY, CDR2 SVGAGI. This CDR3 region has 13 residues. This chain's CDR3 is CAAGQGGNQPQHF. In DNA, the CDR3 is TGTGCCGCTGGGCAAGGGGGCAATCAGCCCCAGCATTTT.

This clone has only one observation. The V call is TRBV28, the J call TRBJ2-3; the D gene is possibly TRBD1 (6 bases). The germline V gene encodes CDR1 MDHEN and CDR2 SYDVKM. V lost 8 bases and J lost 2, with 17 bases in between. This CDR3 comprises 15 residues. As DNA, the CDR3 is TGTGCCAGCGGGTACAAGGACAGTCACACAGATACGCAGTATTTT. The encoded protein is CASGYKDSHTDTQYF.

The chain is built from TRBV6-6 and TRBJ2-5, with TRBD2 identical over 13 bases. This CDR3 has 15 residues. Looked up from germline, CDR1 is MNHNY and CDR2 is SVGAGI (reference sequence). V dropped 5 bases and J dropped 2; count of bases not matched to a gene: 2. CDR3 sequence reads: CASSRGLAGQETQYF. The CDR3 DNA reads TGTGCCAGCAGTCGGGGACTAGCGGGGCAAGAGACCCAGTACTTC.

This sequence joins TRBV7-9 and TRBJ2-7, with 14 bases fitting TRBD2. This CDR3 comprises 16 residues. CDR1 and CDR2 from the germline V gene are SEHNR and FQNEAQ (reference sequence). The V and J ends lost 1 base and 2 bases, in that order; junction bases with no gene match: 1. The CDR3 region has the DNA TGTGCCAGCAGCTTAGGGACTAGCGGGGGGCCCTACGAGCAGTACTTC. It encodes CASSLGTSGGPYEQYF.

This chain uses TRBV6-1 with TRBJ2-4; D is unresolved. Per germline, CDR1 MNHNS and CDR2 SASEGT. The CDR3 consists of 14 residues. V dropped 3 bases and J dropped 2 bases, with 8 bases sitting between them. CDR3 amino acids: CASSEAVPKNIQYF. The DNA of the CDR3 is TGTGCCAGCAGTGAGGCGGTTCCCAAAAACATTCAGTACTTC.

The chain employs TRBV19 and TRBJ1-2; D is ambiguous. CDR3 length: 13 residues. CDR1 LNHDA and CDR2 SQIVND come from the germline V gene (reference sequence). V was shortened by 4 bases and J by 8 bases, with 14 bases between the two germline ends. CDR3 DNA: TGTGCCAGTAGTACCACAGAACTAAGAGGCTACACCTTC. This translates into CASSTTELRGYTF.

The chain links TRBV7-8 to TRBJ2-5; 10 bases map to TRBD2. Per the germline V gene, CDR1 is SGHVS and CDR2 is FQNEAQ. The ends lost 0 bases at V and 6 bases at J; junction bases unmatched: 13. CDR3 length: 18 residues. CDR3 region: CASSLAFASGGRWKTQYF. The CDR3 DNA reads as TGTGCCAGCAGCTTAGCGTTCGCTAGCGGGGGCCGTTGGAAGACCCAGTACTTC. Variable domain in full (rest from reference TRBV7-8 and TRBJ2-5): GAGVSQSPRYKVAKRGQDVALRCDPISGHVSLFWYQQALGQGPEFLTYFQNEAQLDKSGLPSDRFFAERPEGSVSTLKIQRTQQEDSAVYLCASSLAFASGGRWKTQYFGPGTRLLVL.

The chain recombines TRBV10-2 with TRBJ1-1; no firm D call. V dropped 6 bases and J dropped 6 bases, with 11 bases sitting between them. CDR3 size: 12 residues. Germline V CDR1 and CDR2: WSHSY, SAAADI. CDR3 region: CASSVMGPEAFF. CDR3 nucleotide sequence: TGCGCCAGCAGCGTGATGGGCCCTGAAGCTTTCTTT.

In DNA form, the CDR3 reads TGTGCCACCAGCAGAGGGGGAGGCCGTTACAATGAGCAGTTCTTC. Translation: CATSRGGGRYNEQFF. The rearrangement joins TRBV15 to TRBJ2-1, with D possibly being TRBD2 (6 bases). Trimming left V 1 base short and J 4 bases short, with 11 bases between. The CDR3 is made up of 15 amino acids. Germline CDR1 and CDR2: LNHNV and YYDKDF (reference sequence).

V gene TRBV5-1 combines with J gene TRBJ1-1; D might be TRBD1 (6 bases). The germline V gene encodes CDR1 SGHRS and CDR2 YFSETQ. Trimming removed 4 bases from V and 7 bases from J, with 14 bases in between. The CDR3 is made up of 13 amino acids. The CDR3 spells CASSLGGGVEAFF. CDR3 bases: TGCGCCAGCAGCCTCGGAGGGGGAGTTGAAGCTTTCTTT.

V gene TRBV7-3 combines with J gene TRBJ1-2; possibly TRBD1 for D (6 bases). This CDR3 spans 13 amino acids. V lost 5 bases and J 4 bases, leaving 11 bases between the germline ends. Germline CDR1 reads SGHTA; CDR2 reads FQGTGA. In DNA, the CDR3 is TGTGCCAGCAGCCCGCGGACAGCCTATGGCTACACCTTC. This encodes CASSPRTAYGYTF.

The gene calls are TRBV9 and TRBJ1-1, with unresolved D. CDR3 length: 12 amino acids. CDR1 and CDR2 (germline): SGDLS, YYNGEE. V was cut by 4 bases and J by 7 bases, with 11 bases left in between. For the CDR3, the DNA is TGTGCCAGCAGCTCCTCCGATCATGAAGCTTTCTTT. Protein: CASSSSDHEAFF.

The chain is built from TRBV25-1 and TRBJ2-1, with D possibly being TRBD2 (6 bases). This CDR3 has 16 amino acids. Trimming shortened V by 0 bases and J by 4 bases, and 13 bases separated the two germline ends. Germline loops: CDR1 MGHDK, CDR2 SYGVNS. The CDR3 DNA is TGTGCCAGCAGTGAATACTACAGACTAGAATACAATGAGCAGTTCTTC. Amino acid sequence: CASSEYYRLEYNEQFF.

The CDR3 reads CASSPRTVGSSGANVLTF. CDR3 DNA sequence: TGTGCCAGCTCACCACGGACGGTGGGAAGCTCTGGGGCCAACGTCCTGACTTTC. The J gene is TRBJ2-6, the V gene TRBV18; D gene uncertain. Trimming cost V 1 base and J 0 bases, with 13 bases left between them. Germline V gives CDR1 KGHSH, CDR2 LQKENI. The CDR3 length is 18 residues.

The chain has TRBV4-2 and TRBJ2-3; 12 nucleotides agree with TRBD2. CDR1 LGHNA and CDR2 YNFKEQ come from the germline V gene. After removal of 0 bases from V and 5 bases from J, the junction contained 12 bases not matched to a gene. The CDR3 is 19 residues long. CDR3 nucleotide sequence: TGTGCCAGCAGCCAAGACCGACTAGCGGGGGCCTCGGGGGGAGATACGCAGTATTTT. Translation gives CASSQDRLAGASGGDTQYF.

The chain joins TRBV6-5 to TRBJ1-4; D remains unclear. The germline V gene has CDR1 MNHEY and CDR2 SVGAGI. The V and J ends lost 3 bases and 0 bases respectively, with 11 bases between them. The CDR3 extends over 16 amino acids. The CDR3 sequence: CASSYGSGTTNEKLFF. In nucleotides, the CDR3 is TGTGCCAGCAGTTATGGTTCCGGGACAACTAATGAAAAACTGTTTTTT.

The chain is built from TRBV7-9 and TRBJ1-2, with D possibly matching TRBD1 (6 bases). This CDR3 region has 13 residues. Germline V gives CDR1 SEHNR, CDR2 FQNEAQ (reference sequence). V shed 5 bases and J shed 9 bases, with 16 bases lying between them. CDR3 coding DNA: TGTGCCAGCAGCACAACAGGGATTGGCAGCTACACCTTC. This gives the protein CASSTTGIGSYTF.

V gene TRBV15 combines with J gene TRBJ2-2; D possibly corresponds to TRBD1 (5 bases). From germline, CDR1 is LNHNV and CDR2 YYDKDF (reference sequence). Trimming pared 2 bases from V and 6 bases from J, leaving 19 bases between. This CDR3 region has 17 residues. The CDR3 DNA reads TGTGCCACCAGCAGAAAACTTTTTTCCCAGGGTTCCGGGGAGCTGTTTTTT. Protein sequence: CATSRKLFSQGSGELFF.

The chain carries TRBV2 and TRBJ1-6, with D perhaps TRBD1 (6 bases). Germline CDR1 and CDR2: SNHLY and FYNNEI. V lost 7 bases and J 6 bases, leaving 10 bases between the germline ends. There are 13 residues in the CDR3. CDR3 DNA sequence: TGTGCCAGCAAGGGGGAAATTAATTCACCCCTCCACTTT. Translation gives CASKGEINSPLHF.

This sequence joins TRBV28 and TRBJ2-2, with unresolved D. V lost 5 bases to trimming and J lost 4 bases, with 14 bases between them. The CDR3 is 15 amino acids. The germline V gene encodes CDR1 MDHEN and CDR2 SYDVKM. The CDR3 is CASSLATYGTGELFF. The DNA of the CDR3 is TGTGCCAGCAGTCTGGCGACGTACGGCACCGGGGAGCTGTTTTTT.

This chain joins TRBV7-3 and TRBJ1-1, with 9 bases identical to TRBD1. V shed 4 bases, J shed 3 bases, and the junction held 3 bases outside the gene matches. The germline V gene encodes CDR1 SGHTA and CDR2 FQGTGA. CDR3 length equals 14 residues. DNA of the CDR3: TGTGCCAGCAGCTCGGACAGGGGCGACACTGAAGCTTTCTTT. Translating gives CASSSDRGDTEAFF.

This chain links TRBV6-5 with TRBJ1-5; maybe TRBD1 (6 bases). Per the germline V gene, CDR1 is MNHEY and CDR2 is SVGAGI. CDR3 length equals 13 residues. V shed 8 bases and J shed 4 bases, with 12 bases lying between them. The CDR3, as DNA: TGTGCCAGCGAAGGGGGGGTAAATCAGCCCCAGCATTTT. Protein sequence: CASEGGVNQPQHF.

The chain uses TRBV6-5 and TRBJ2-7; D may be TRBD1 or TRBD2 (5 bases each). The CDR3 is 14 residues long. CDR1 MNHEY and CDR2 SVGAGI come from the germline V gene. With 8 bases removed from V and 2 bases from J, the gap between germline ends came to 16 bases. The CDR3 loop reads CASVIGTDPYEQYF. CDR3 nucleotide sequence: TGTGCCAGCGTGATTGGGACGGATCCCTACGAGCAGTACTTC.